This T cell receptor beta chain came from a study of blood T cell repertoires in COVID-19. The CDR3 covers 15 residues. Germline V gives CDR1 MNHEY, CDR2 SVGAGI. Trimming removed 0 bases at V and 5 bases at J, with 13 bases between. Measured with immunoSEQ multiplex PCR; TCRdb has only the in-frame clones, and not every one. The sample includes roughly 240,000 clones, roughly 86% of them seen just once. J is TRBJ2-5 and V is TRBV6-5, with D tentatively TRBD1 (5 bases). The sequencing sample was made of peripheral blood. The clonotype originates from a man between 18 and 29 years old with active or convalescent COVID-19. The CDR3 sequence: CASSYSATATETQYF. The CDR3 region has the DNA TGTGCCAGCAGTTACTCTGCGACAGCGACGGAGACCCAGTACTTC.